Each of the 13 T cell receptor beta chains below was sequenced from the same sample in a study of T cell repertoires in cytomegalovirus infection. TCRdb used MiXCR to reprocess the reads, holding one entry per CDR3 protein. Of fewer than 200,000 distinct CDR3 sequences listed, 13% to 15% were seen once; the top ten hold 27%. Sequencing was carried out using PBMCs. The origin of the receptors is a human donor in good health (CMV status not recorded). Some clones in this sample may be carry-over from other donors' samples.

The V call is TRBV28, the J call TRBJ2-1, with D perhaps matching TRBD2 (5 bases). The CDR3 is 14 residues long. The germline V and J ends were trimmed by 7 bases and 8 bases, with 18 bases remaining between them. CDR1 and CDR2 (germline): MDHEN, SYDVKM. The CDR3 nucleotides are TGTGCCAGCACCCAGGAACACCCCGGGGATGAGCAGTTCTTC. It codes for CASTQEHPGDEQFF. The full variable domain, in which reference TRBV28 and TRBJ2-1 provide the parts outside the CDR3, is DVKVTQSSRYLVKRTGEKVFLECVQDMDHENMFWYRQDPGLGLRLIYFSYDVKMKEKGDIPEGYSVSREKKERFSLILESASTNQTSMYLCASTQEHPGDEQFFGPGTRLTVL.

This chain joins TRBV20-1 and TRBJ1-2, with TRBD1 as a possible D gene (6 bases). CDR3 length equals 12 residues. V was pared by 2 bases and J by 8 bases, with 12 bases between. The germline V gene encodes CDR1 DFQATT and CDR2 SNEGSKA (reference sequence). CDR3 amino acids: CSARWGAGGYTF. The DNA of the CDR3 is TGCAGTGCTAGATGGGGGGCAGGCGGCTACACCTTC.

This clonotype was detected many times. V and J are TRBV19 and TRBJ1-1; perhaps TRBD1 as D (5 bases). Trimming took 7 bases from V and 2 from J, leaving 14 bases between them. This CDR3 contains 14 residues. Germline V lookup: CDR1 LNHDA, CDR2 SQIVND (reference sequence). The CDR3 spells CASMTGTANTEAFF. CDR3 nucleotide sequence: TGTGCCAGTATGACCGGGACGGCTAACACTGAAGCTTTCTTT.

This clonotype was seen at least ten times. The chain is built from TRBV7-3 and TRBJ1-1; D gene uncertain. This CDR3 is 14 amino acids long. With 3 bases removed from V and 2 bases from J, the gap between germline ends came to 10 bases. The germline V gene encodes CDR1 SGHTA and CDR2 FQGTGA. The CDR3 is CASSFQRINTEAFF. CDR3 sequence (DNA): TGTGCCAGCAGCTTTCAACGGATTAACACTGAAGCTTTCTTT. Filled out from reference TRBV7-3 and TRBJ1-1, the complete variable domain reads GAGVSQTPSNKVTEKGKYVELRCDPISGHTALYWYRQSLGQGPEFLIYFQGTGAADDSGLPNDRFFAVRPEGSVSTLKIQRTERGDSAVYLCASSFQRINTEAFFGQGTRLTVV.

J is TRBJ2-5 and V is TRBV29-1; no firm D call. Germline V gene sequence: CDR1 SQVTM, CDR2 ANQGSEA. The CDR3 contains 10 residues. Trimming removed 6 bases from V and 0 bases from J, with 2 bases in between. The CDR3 DNA is TGCAGCGTGTACCAAGAGACCCAGTACTTC. It codes for CSVYQETQYF.

The table lists this clonotype with many counts. The chain couples TRBV7-7 to TRBJ2-1; the D gene is possibly TRBD1 (5 bases). The CDR3 totals 15 residues. Germline lookup yields CDR1 SSHAT and CDR2 FNYEAQ (reference sequence). Trimming removed 1 base at V and 0 bases at J, with 7 bases between. The DNA for the CDR3 is TGTGCCAGCAGCTTAGAAGGGGCCTCCTACAATGAGCAGTTCTTC. It yields the protein CASSLEGASYNEQFF. Looking up the rest from reference TRBV7-7 and TRBJ2-1 gives the full variable domain: GAGVSQSPRYKVTKRGQDVTLRCDPISSHATLYWYQQALGQGPEFLTYFNYEAQPDKSGLPSDRFSAERPEGSISTLTIQRTEQRDSAMYRCASSLEGASYNEQFFGPGTRLTVL.

This chain links TRBV5-1 with TRBJ2-3; D remains unclear. The CDR3 has 14 residues. The germline gives CDR1 SGHRS, CDR2 YFSETQ. V was trimmed by 5 bases and J by 2 bases, leaving 12 bases between them. CDR3 sequence reads: CASRKIPLTDTQYF. CDR3 nucleotides: TGCGCCAGCAGGAAGATCCCCCTCACAGATACGCAGTATTTT.

A few counts support this clonotype. This sequence joins TRBV6-6 and TRBJ2-5; possibly TRBD2 for D (6 bases). CDR1 is MNHNY, CDR2 SVGAGI, per germline (reference sequence). V lost 0 bases and J lost 11, with 10 bases in between. The CDR3 has 12 residues. CDR3 sequence: CASSYSRDSQYF. The CDR3 DNA follows: TGTGCCAGCAGTTACTCGAGGGACTCTCAGTACTTC.

This clonotype has at least ten counts. The genes are TRBV7-2 and TRBJ2-5; maybe TRBD2 (5 bases). CDR3 length equals 14 residues. Trimming left V 5 bases short and J 5 bases short, with 15 bases between. Germline loops: CDR1 SGHTA, CDR2 FQGNSA. This CDR3 reads CASSPYTRAETQYF. CDR3 sequence (DNA): TGTGCCAGCAGCCCCTACACTAGAGCGGAGACCCAGTACTTC.

The chain couples TRBV6-1 to TRBJ2-2; D might be TRBD1 (5 bases). This CDR3 spans 16 amino acids. The V gene lost 8 bases and the J gene lost 0 bases, with 16 bases spanning the gap. The germline V gene has CDR1 MNHNS and CDR2 SASEGT. The CDR3 sequence is CASAKLTATNTGELFF. In DNA form, the CDR3 reads TGTGCCAGCGCAAAGCTGACAGCTACGAACACCGGGGAGCTGTTTTTT.

Many counts were recorded for this clonotype. This sequence joins TRBV12-3 or TRBV12-4 and TRBJ2-7; 7 bases map to TRBD1. V lost 5 bases and J lost 2; bases outside the gene matches: 9. This CDR3 is built from 15 residues. The CDR3 sequence: CASSPRDSLTYEQYF. Written as DNA, the CDR3 is TGTGCCAGCAGTCCCCGGGACAGCCTAACCTACGAGCAGTACTTC.

This clonotype was seen a handful of times. This sequence joins TRBV5-1 and TRBJ2-3; perhaps TRBD1 as D (6 bases). The CDR3 sequence is 14 residues long. Deletions cut 4 bases from V and 11 bases from J, with 20 bases between. From germline, CDR1 is SGHRS and CDR2 YFSETQ. CDR3 in DNA: TGCGCCAGCAGCACCTACCCAGGGGTCGAAGGGCAGTATTTT. It specifies CASSTYPGVEGQYF.

This clonotype was counted between two and nine times. The chain recombines TRBV28 with TRBJ2-7; D may match TRBD1 or TRBD2 (5 bases each). In germline, CDR1 is MDHEN, CDR2 SYDVKM. The CDR3 runs to 12 residues. Trimming removed 7 bases at V and 2 bases at J, with 9 bases between. CDR3 DNA: TGTGCCAGCACAGGGACCACCTACGAGCAGTACTTC. Translation gives CASTGTTYEQYF.